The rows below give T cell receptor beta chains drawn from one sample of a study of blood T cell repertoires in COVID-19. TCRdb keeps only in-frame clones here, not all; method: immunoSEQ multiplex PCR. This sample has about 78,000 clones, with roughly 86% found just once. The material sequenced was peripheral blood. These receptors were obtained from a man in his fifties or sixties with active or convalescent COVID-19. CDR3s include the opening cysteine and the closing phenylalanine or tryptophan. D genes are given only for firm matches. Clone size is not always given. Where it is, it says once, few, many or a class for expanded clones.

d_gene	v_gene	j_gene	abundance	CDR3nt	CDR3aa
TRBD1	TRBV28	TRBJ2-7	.	TGTGCCAGCAGTGTGGACAGGGTTCGATACGAGCAGTACTTC	CASSVDRVRYEQYF
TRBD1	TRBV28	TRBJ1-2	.	TGTGCCAGCAGTCCACAGGGGGCGCCTTCCCTCGTCTATGGCTACACCTTC	CASSPQGAPSLVYGYTF
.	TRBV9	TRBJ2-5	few	TGTGCCAGCAGCGGCGGGACAGCCCAAGAGACCCAGTACTTC	CASSGGTAQETQYF
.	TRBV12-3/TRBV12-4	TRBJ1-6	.	TGTGCCAGCAGCCGGGATTATAATTCACCCCTCCACTTT	CASSRDYNSPLHF
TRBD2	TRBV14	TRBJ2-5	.	TGTGCCAGCAGCCTCGGACTAGCGCCTCAAGAGACCCAGTACTTC	CASSLGLAPQETQYF
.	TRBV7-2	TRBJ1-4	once	TGTGCCAGCAGCCCCAGCGCAGGGTCTAATGAAAAACTGTTTTTT	CASSPSAGSNEKLFF
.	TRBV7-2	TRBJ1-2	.	TGTGCCAGCAGCCGTGATACTCGGTTCGTCTATGGCTACACCTTC	CASSRDTRFVYGYTF
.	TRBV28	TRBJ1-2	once	TGTGCCAGCAGTACCAGTAACTATGGCTACACCTTC	CASSTSNYGYTF
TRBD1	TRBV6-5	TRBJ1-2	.	TGTGCCAGCAGCCCCGGGACAGGGCTGGCCTATGGCTACACCTTC	CASSPGTGLAYGYTF
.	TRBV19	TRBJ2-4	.	TGTGCCAGTAGTATTGGGCGACAGGAAGACATTCAGTACTTC	CASSIGRQEDIQYF
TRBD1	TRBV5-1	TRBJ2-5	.	TGCGCCAGCAGCTTGACAGGGGGTCAAGAGACCCAGTACTTC	CASSLTGGQETQYF
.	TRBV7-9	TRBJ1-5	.	TGTGCCAGCAGCGCCGCGGAACAGGGAGGCAATCAGCCCCAGCATTTT	CASSAAEQGGNQPQHF
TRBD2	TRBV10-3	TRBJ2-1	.	TGTGCCATTGCTGGGGCGGGGGGGTCCTACAATGAGCAGTTCTTC	CAIAGAGGSYNEQFF
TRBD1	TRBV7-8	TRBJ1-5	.	TGTGCCAGCAGCCGACAGGGGGCAGGTCAGCCCCAGCATTTT	CASSRQGAGQPQHF
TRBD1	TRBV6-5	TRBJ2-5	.	TGTGCCAGCAGATTACAGGACAGGGCCCAAGAGACCCAGTACTTC	CASRLQDRAQETQYF